The 23 T cell receptor beta chains below were found in one sample sequenced in a study of neurological immune-mediated disorders. Time point denoted: technical triplicate 3. TCRdb itself ran the 5' RACE reads through MiXCR, one entry per CDR3 protein. The sample yields approximately 40,000 distinct CDR3 sequences, 20% to 25% seen once. Material: PBMCs. The source is a man aged 55 to 70 with HTLV-1-associated myelopathy (HAM/TSP).

This clonotype was detected ten times or more. The CDR3 DNA follows: TGCAGTGCTAGGGCACTAGCGGGAGGCGGCGGGGAGCTGTTTTTT. Translating gives CSARALAGGGGELFF. The chain carries TRBV20-1 and TRBJ2-2, with 12 positions matching TRBD2. V was pared by 3 bases and J by 7 bases, with 6 bases of the junction left unmatched. The germline CDR1 and CDR2 sequences are DFQATT and SNEGSKA (reference sequence). The CDR3 has 15 residues.

This clonotype appeared many times. The chain combines TRBV20-1 with TRBJ1-5; D is unresolved. The CDR3 covers 14 residues. V dropped 5 bases and J dropped 3 bases, with 14 bases sitting between them. Germline V gene data show CDR1 as DFQATT and CDR2 as SNEGSKA (reference sequence). The CDR3 here is CSAGQQVSNQPQHF. The DNA of the CDR3 is TGCAGTGCTGGCCAGCAGGTGTCCAATCAGCCCCAGCATTTT.

V is TRBV9 and J is TRBJ1-1; 8 bases line up with TRBD1. Trimming at V came to 3 bases and at J to 6 bases, leaving 7 bases not matched to a gene. The germline V gene encodes CDR1 SGDLS and CDR2 YYNGEE. The CDR3 extends over 14 amino acids. The CDR3 protein is CASSATQGDAEAFF. CDR3 DNA sequence: TGTGCCAGCAGCGCCACACAGGGGGACGCTGAAGCTTTCTTT.

This clonotype was observed at least ten times. J is TRBJ2-1 and V is TRBV30, with 14 bases identical to TRBD2. Germline CDR1 and CDR2: GTSNPN and SVGIG (reference sequence). V was clipped by 1 base and J by 13 bases; unmatched bases: 3. The CDR3 length is 13 residues. This chain's CDR3 is CAWSGTSGRTQFF. CDR3 in DNA: TGTGCCTGGAGTGGGACTAGCGGGAGGACTCAGTTCTTC. Full variable domain (remainder filled in from reference TRBV30 and TRBJ2-1): SQTIHQWPATLVQPVGSPLSLECTVEGTSNPNLYWYRQAAGRGLQLLFYSVGIGQISSEVPQNLSASRPQDRQFILSSKKLLLSDSGFYLCAWSGTSGRTQFFGPGTRLTVL.

This clonotype was counted ten times or more. The rearrangement uses TRBV2 and TRBJ2-5, with 14 bases lining up with TRBD2. Germline CDR1 reads SNHLY; CDR2 reads FYNNEI. V gave up 0 bases and J gave up 2 bases; unmatched junction bases: 5. The CDR3 is 18 amino acids. CDR3 protein: CASSEARLAGGGQETQYF. The CDR3 nucleotides read TGTGCCAGCAGTGAAGCGCGACTAGCGGGAGGGGGACAAGAGACCCAGTACTTC.

This clonotype was observed many times. The V call is TRBV4-1, the J call TRBJ1-6; D is unclear. The CDR3 has 15 residues. The germline CDR1 and CDR2 sequences are MGHRA and YSYEKL. V lost 4 bases to trimming and J lost 7 bases, with 14 bases between them. CDR3 loop: CASSRERAGNSPLHF. The CDR3 nucleotides read TGCGCCAGCAGCCGAGAACGCGCGGGAAATTCACCCCTCCACTTT.

This clonotype has at least ten counts. The chain uses TRBV5-4 and TRBJ1-2; no clear D gene. The germline V gene has CDR1 SGHNT and CDR2 YYREEE (reference sequence). The V and J ends lost 0 bases and 7 bases respectively, with 7 bases between them. CDR3 length equals 12 residues. The DNA of the CDR3 is TGTGCCAGCAGCTTGGAGGCAAGTGGCTACACCTTC. This codes for CASSLEASGYTF. Full variable domain (outside the CDR3, taken from reference TRBV5-4 and TRBJ1-2): ETGVTQSPTHLIKTRGQQVTLRCSSQSGHNTVSWYQQALGQGPQFIFQYYREEENGRGNFPPRFSGLQFPNYSSELNVNALELDDSALYLCASSLEASGYTFGSGTRLTVV.

This clonotype was found a few times. The CDR3 DNA follows: TGTGCCAGCAGCCCCCAAGGGACAGACCAGTTCTTC. It codes for CASSPQGTDQFF. The chain combines TRBV7-3 with TRBJ2-1; 7 bases agree with TRBD1. Unmatched junction bases numbered 8, after V lost 5 bases and J lost 13 bases. This CDR3 comprises 12 residues. Germline V gene data show CDR1 as SGHTA and CDR2 as FQGTGA.

There are many counts of this clonotype. The rearrangement uses TRBV24-1 and TRBJ2-1; D remains ambiguous. Germline assignment: CDR1 KGHDR and CDR2 SFDVKD. The V and J ends lost 5 bases and 3 bases respectively, with 4 bases between them. This CDR3 has 12 amino acids. CDR3 region: CATSAVYNEQFF. CDR3 sequence (DNA): TGTGCCACCAGTGCAGTCTACAATGAGCAGTTCTTC.

The chain links TRBV20-1 to TRBJ2-2; perhaps TRBD2 as D (5 bases). Trimming pared 1 base from V and 3 bases from J, leaving 12 bases between. The germline V gene has CDR1 DFQATT and CDR2 SNEGSKA (reference sequence). The length of the CDR3 is 15 residues. The CDR3: CSARVGQRDTGELFF. The CDR3 region has the DNA TGCAGTGCTAGAGTTGGGCAGAGGGACACCGGGGAGCTGTTTTTT.

This clonotype was seen ten or more times. The chain carries TRBV30 and TRBJ1-1, with D possibly TRBD1 on 6 matching bases. Trimming took off 1 base at V and 1 base at J, with 10 bases between the two ends. Germline V gene lookup returns CDR1 GTSNPN and CDR2 SVGIG (reference sequence). This CDR3 is built from 14 residues. The CDR3 loop reads CAWSEGGGNTEAFF. In nucleotides, the CDR3 is TGTGCCTGGAGTGAAGGGGGAGGGAACACTGAAGCTTTCTTT.

This clonotype was counted many times. V and J are TRBV5-1 and TRBJ2-1; 12 bases fit TRBD2. The CDR3 length is 15 residues. V lost 3 bases and J lost 4; bases outside the gene matches: 2. Germline V gives CDR1 SGHRS, CDR2 YFSETQ. The CDR3 DNA sequence: TGCGCCAGCAGCTCCGGGACTAGCGGGTACAATGAGCAGTTCTTC. It codes for CASSSGTSGYNEQFF.

Ten or more counts support this clonotype. The chain is built from TRBV5-1 and TRBJ2-5; D might be TRBD2 (5 bases). The germline gives CDR1 SGHRS, CDR2 YFSETQ. Trimming left V 4 bases short and J 7 bases short, with 14 bases between. The CDR3 extends over 13 amino acids. In DNA form, the CDR3 reads TGCGCCAGCAGCCCTCGACCTGGAGGGACCCAGTACTTC. Translating it yields CASSPRPGGTQYF.

This clonotype was counted many times. This chain joins TRBV7-2 and TRBJ2-1; D gene unclear. V gave up 1 base and J gave up 10 bases, with 11 bases separating them. The CDR3 runs to 13 residues. Per the germline V gene, CDR1 is SGHTA and CDR2 is FQGNSA. The CDR3 DNA reads as TGTGCCAGCAGCTTAGAGGTGGGCCAAGAGCAGTTCTTC. It encodes CASSLEVGQEQFF. The whole variable domain, remainder taken from reference TRBV7-2 and TRBJ2-1, is GAGVSQSPSNKVTEKGKDVELRCDPISGHTALYWYRQSLGQGLEFLIYFQGNSAPDKSGLPSDRFSAERTGGSVSTLTIQRTQQEDSAVYLCASSLEVGQEQFFGPGTRLTVL.

This sequence joins TRBV7-8 and TRBJ2-7; 7 nucleotides match TRBD2. The CDR3 is 15 amino acids. Germline CDR1 SGHVS, CDR2 FQNEAQ. V lost 8 bases to trimming and J lost 1 base; unmatched junction nucleotides: 11. CDR3 sequence: CASGDGPGGSYEQYF. The CDR3 DNA is TGTGCCAGCGGGGACGGGCCGGGAGGATCCTACGAGCAGTACTTC.

The rearrangement joins TRBV7-8 to TRBJ2-3; no firm D call. The CDR3 contains 13 residues. Trimming stripped 5 bases from V and 5 bases from J, with 11 bases between. The V gene's germline CDR1 is SGHVS and CDR2 FQNEAQ. The CDR3 here is CASSHRPKDTQYF. In nucleotides, the CDR3 is TGTGCCAGCAGCCATAGGCCTAAAGATACGCAGTATTTT.

This clonotype was picked up many times. This chain joins TRBV6-5 and TRBJ2-2; the D gene is possibly TRBD2 (6 bases). The CDR3 consists of 14 residues. The V and J ends lost 7 bases and 6 bases respectively, with 15 bases between them. Germline-derived CDR1 and CDR2 are MNHEY and SVGAGI. CDR3 nucleotides: TGTGCCAGCACCACGCTAGCGCGCCCCGGGGAGCTGTTTTTT. It is translated as CASTTLARPGELFF.

This clonotype was observed at least ten times. The V gene is TRBV10-3, the J gene TRBJ2-1; unclear D gene. The germline V and J ends were trimmed by 5 bases and 10 bases, with 9 bases remaining between them. Germline V CDR1 and CDR2: ENHRY, SYGVKD. There are 11 residues in the CDR3. The CDR3 is CAISPGLEQFF. CDR3 nucleotides: TGTGCCATCAGTCCGGGTCTGGAGCAGTTCTTC.

This clonotype was detected many times. This chain uses TRBV5-1 with TRBJ2-7, with 9 bases identical to TRBD2. Germline lookup yields CDR1 SGHRS and CDR2 YFSETQ. The CDR3 is 14 residues long. The V segment lost 3 bases and the J segment 6 bases; nucleotides outside the gene matches: 7. CDR3 coding DNA: TGCGCCAGCAGCTCTTTCGGACTAGCGACCGAGCAGTACTTC. Translated, it gives CASSSFGLATEQYF.

Ten or more counts support this clonotype. This chain uses TRBV29-1 with TRBJ2-7; 8 bases are shared with TRBD1. Unmatched junction bases numbered 3, after V lost 3 bases and J lost 5 bases. The CDR3 extends over 12 amino acids. Germline V CDR1 and CDR2: SQVTM, ANQGSEA. The CDR3 sequence is CSVEAGGNEQYF. The CDR3 DNA reads as TGCAGCGTTGAGGCAGGGGGCAACGAGCAGTACTTC.

This clonotype was seen repeatedly, ten times or more. V gene TRBV9 combines with J gene TRBJ1-4; D not certain. Germline CDR1 reads SGDLS; CDR2 reads YYNGEE. The CDR3 covers 13 residues. V was shortened by 5 bases and J by 8 bases, with 13 bases between the two germline ends. DNA for the CDR3: TGTGCCAGCAGTCCAAACCCAGGAGAAAAACTGTTTTTT. The encoded protein is CASSPNPGEKLFF.

Regarding this clonotype: It is unclear where the CDR3 begins or ends on the DNA, so no DNA is shown, and the CDR3 is as TCRdb lists it. The J gene is TRBJ2-7, the V gene TRBV5-1; the table's D call of TRBD2 was not tested on the DNA. Germline-derived CDR1 and CDR2 are SGHRS and YFSETQ. The CDR3 has 23 amino acids, counting both end residues. The CDR3 loop reads CASSFYICSARDSTSGRPYEQYF.

This clonotype was detected many times. V usage is TRBV5-1 and J usage is TRBJ2-5; 7 bases fit TRBD1. The CDR3 contains 14 residues. The V segment lost 4 bases and the J segment 1 base; nucleotides outside the gene matches: 4. Germline V gene data show CDR1 as SGHRS and CDR2 as YFSETQ. The CDR3 loop is CASSTGTAQETQYF. DNA of the CDR3: TGCGCCAGCAGCACCGGGACAGCCCAAGAGACCCAGTACTTC.